The T cell receptor (beta chain) described here comes from a study of blood T cell repertoires in COVID-19. Overall study: PBMCs, B-cell-depleted T cells, or T cells provided the cDNA or gDNA that made up the material.

Clones were read by immunoSEQ multiplex PCR, and TCRdb kept only the in-frame ones, dropping some. The sample lists approximately 200,000 clones; approximately 85% were seen once. The CDR3 is 14 residues long. V gave up 9 bases and J gave up 1 base; unmatched junction bases: 5. Germline CDR1 MNHEY, CDR2 SMNVEV (reference sequence). This clone was seen just once. The genes are TRBV27 and TRBJ2-2, with 7 bases identical to TRBD1. The TCR sequence derives from a man aged 55 to 70 with acute or convalescent COVID-19. Sequenced input: peripheral blood. The CDR3: CASSTGQNTGELFF. CDR3 bases: TGTGCCAGTTCGACAGGGCAGAACACCGGGGAGCTGTTTTTT.